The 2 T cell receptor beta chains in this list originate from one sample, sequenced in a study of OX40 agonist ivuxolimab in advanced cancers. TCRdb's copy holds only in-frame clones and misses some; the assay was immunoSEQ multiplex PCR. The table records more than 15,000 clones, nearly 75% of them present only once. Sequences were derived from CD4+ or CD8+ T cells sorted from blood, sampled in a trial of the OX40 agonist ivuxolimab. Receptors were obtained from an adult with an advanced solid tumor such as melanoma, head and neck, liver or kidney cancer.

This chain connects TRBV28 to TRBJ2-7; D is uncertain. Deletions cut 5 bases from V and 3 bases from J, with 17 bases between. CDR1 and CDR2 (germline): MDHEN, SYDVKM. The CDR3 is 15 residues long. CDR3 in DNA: TGTGCCAGCAGTCACCCCCGGACGTACCTCTACGAGCAGTACTTC. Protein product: CASSHPRTYLYEQYF.

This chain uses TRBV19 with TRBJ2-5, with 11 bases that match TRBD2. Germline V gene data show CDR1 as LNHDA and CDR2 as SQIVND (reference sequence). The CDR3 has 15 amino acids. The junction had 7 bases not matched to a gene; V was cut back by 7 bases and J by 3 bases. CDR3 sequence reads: CASKASGRLEETQYF. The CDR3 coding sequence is TGTGCCAGTAAGGCTAGCGGGAGGTTAGAAGAGACCCAGTACTTC.